This entry lists 25 T cell receptor beta chains sequenced from one sample in a study of T cells after yellow fever vaccination. TCRdb independently ran MiXCR on the 5' RACE reads; one entry per CDR3 protein. The sample lists roughly 50,000 distinct CDR3 sequences, approximately 7% seen once, with 28% in the top ten. The sample consisted of CD8+ T cells sorted from PBMCs, taken less than 16 days after the first yellow fever vaccination. The receptors come from a man younger than 35 who received the YFV17D yellow fever vaccine.

This chain connects TRBV11-3 to TRBJ2-3, with D tentatively TRBD1 or TRBD2 (7 bases each). The germline V and J ends were trimmed by 6 bases and 5 bases, with 12 bases remaining between them. This CDR3 spans 13 amino acids. In germline, CDR1 is SGHNT, CDR2 YENEEA. CDR3 sequence (DNA): TGTGCCAGCAGAAGCAGGGGGGGAGATACGCAGTATTTT. The encoded protein is CASRSRGGDTQYF.

This clonotype was counted many times. The chain links TRBV20-1 to TRBJ2-7, with D unclear. Trimming removed 4 bases from V and 3 bases from J, with 16 bases in between. The CDR3 runs to 14 residues. Looked up from germline, CDR1 is DFQATT and CDR2 is SNEGSKA (reference sequence). The CDR3 coding sequence is TGCAGTGCTATAAAGCCCTCCATATACTACGAGCAGTACGTC. It specifies CSAIKPSIYYEQYV.

This clonotype has at least ten counts. The V gene is TRBV12-3 or TRBV12-4, the J gene TRBJ2-7; D gene uncertain. V dropped 6 bases and J dropped 5 bases, with 11 bases sitting between them. This CDR3 has 12 residues. CDR3 amino acids: CASSPAPHEQYF. CDR3 DNA: TGTGCCAGCAGCCCGGCCCCACACGAGCAGTACTTC.

In this sample, this clonotype turned up many times. CDR3 amino acids: CASSLNRGYNEQFF. In nucleotides, the CDR3 is TGTGCCAGCAGTTTAAACAGGGGGTACAATGAGCAGTTCTTC. The chain couples TRBV6-5 to TRBJ2-1; 8 bases match TRBD1. This CDR3 comprises 14 residues. The trim removed 4 bases at V and 4 bases at J, leaving 3 bases unmatched. Germline V gives CDR1 MNHEY, CDR2 SVGAGI.

This clonotype was detected ten times or more. This chain connects TRBV7-9 to TRBJ2-5, with D uncertain. Per the germline V gene, CDR1 is SEHNR and CDR2 is FQNEAQ (reference sequence). The CDR3 has 12 amino acids. Trimming cost V 5 bases and J 5 bases, with 9 bases left between them. Written as DNA, the CDR3 is TGTGCCAGCAGCACAACGAGGGAGACCCAGTACTTC. It translates to CASSTTRETQYF.

In this sample, this clonotype turned up many times. The J gene is TRBJ2-3, the V gene TRBV7-9; tentatively, D is TRBD1 (5 bases). The CDR3 runs to 15 residues. Germline V gene sequence: CDR1 SEHNR, CDR2 FQNEAQ (reference sequence). The V end was cut by 3 bases, the J end by 5 bases, with 15 bases between. In DNA, the CDR3 is TGTGCCAGCAGCTTCACAGGCTTGCCCCAAGATACGCAGTATTTT. This codes for CASSFTGLPQDTQYF. The entire variable domain, with the rest obtained from reference TRBV7-9 and TRBJ2-3, is as follows: DTGVSQNPRHKITKRGQNVTFRCDPISEHNRLYWYRQTLGQGPEFLTYFQNEAQLEKSRLLSDRFSAERPKGSFSTLEIQRTEQGDSAMYLCASSFTGLPQDTQYFGPGTRLTVL.

This clonotype has ten or more counts. The chain has TRBV7-2 and TRBJ1-1, with D unclear. Trimming stripped 3 bases from V and 1 base from J, with 9 bases between. CDR1 is SGHTA, CDR2 FQGNSA, per germline. This CDR3 contains 14 residues. CDR3 nucleotides: TGTGCCAGCAGCTTTAGGTTGGGGAACACTGAAGCTTTCTTT. Its protein is CASSFRLGNTEAFF. Full variable domain (remainder filled in from reference TRBV7-2 and TRBJ1-1): GAGVSQSPSNKVTEKGKDVELRCDPISGHTALYWYRQSLGQGLEFLIYFQGNSAPDKSGLPSDRFSAERTGGSVSTLTIQRTQQEDSAVYLCASSFRLGNTEAFFGQGTRLTVV.

This clonotype has just a few counts. The rearrangement uses TRBV7-3 and TRBJ1-5, with 7 bases fitting TRBD1. The germline V gene encodes CDR1 SGHTA and CDR2 FQGTGA. The V and J ends lost 5 bases and 2 bases, in that order; junction bases with no gene match: 18. CDR3 length equals 19 residues. The CDR3 loop reads CASSPQGGHRPLRNQPQHF. The CDR3 coding sequence is TGTGCCAGCAGCCCCCAGGGGGGACACAGGCCATTGCGCAATCAGCCCCAGCATTTT. Combining the CDR3 with reference TRBV7-3 and TRBJ1-5 gives the whole variable domain GAGVSQTPSNKVTEKGKYVELRCDPISGHTALYWYRQSLGQGPEFLIYFQGTGAADDSGLPNDRFFAVRPEGSVSTLKIQRTERGDSAVYLCASSPQGGHRPLRNQPQHFGDGTRLSIL.

This clonotype was counted many times. The chain uses TRBV27 and TRBJ2-3, with D possibly being TRBD2 (7 bases). The V end was cut by 4 bases, the J end by 0 bases, with 17 bases between. The CDR3 length is 17 residues. Germline CDR1 reads MNHEY; CDR2 reads SMNVEV (reference sequence). CDR3 coding DNA: TGTGCCAGCAGTTCTGGACGTGGGGGGGGCAGCACAGATACGCAGTATTTT. Translation: CASSSGRGGGSTDTQYF.

This clonotype has a count of ten or more. The V call is TRBV5-1, the J call TRBJ2-1; D remains ambiguous. Germline CDR1 SGHRS, CDR2 YFSETQ. The CDR3 consists of 16 residues. V was shortened by 3 bases and J by 0 bases, with 13 bases between the two germline ends. In nucleotides, the CDR3 is TGCGCCAGCAGCTCTTTTCTCAGTAGCTCCTACAATGAGCAGTTCTTC. Amino acid sequence: CASSSFLSSSYNEQFF. The full variable domain, in which reference TRBV5-1 and TRBJ2-1 provide the parts outside the CDR3, is KAGVTQTPRYLIKTRGQQVTLSCSPISGHRSVSWYQQTPGQGLQFLFEYFSETQRNKGNFPGRFSGRQFSNSRSEMNVSTLELGDSALYLCASSSFLSSSYNEQFFGPGTRLTVL.

This clonotype showed up many times. This chain links TRBV12-3 or TRBV12-4 with TRBJ2-1; maybe TRBD2 (6 bases). V was shortened by 5 bases and J by 2 bases, with 13 bases between the two germline ends. This CDR3 is 15 amino acids long. DNA of the CDR3: TGTGCCAGCAGTCAGCTGGGCGGGGCCTACAATGAGCAGTTCTTC. This encodes CASSQLGGAYNEQFF.

This clonotype was recorded many times. The chain has TRBV7-8 and TRBJ1-1; tentatively, D is TRBD1 (5 bases). Germline V gene data show CDR1 as SGHVS and CDR2 as FQNEAQ. Trimming removed 5 bases at V and 0 bases at J, with 16 bases between. The CDR3 covers 16 residues. In DNA, the CDR3 is TGTGCCAGCAGCCCTATCTGGGGGGTCATGAACACTGAAGCTTTCTTT. Translating it yields CASSPIWGVMNTEAFF.

There are a few counts of this clonotype. The chain combines TRBV7-2 with TRBJ2-5, with 8 bases that match TRBD2. Germline CDR1 and CDR2: SGHTA and FQGNSA. V shed 1 base and J 5 bases; nucleotides not matched to a gene: 6. The CDR3 extends over 15 amino acids. The CDR3 coding sequence is TGTGCCAGCAGCTTAGGGGCCGGGGGGGCGGAGACCCAGTACTTC. Its translation is CASSLGAGGAETQYF. Combining the CDR3 with reference TRBV7-2 and TRBJ2-5 gives the whole variable domain GAGVSQSPSNKVTEKGKDVELRCDPISGHTALYWYRQSLGQGLEFLIYFQGNSAPDKSGLPSDRFSAERTGGSVSTLTIQRTQQEDSAVYLCASSLGAGGAETQYFGPGTRLLVL.

This clonotype was observed at least ten times. The V gene is TRBV6-5, the J gene TRBJ1-2; D unresolved. CDR3 length: 16 residues. V was clipped by 0 bases and J by 0 bases, with 11 bases between them. CDR1 is MNHEY, CDR2 SVGAGI, per germline. As DNA, the CDR3 is TGTGCCAGCAGTTACTCCGACCGGATAGCTAACTATGGCTACACCTTC. Protein: CASSYSDRIANYGYTF.

This clonotype was found many times. This rearrangement joins TRBV12-3 or TRBV12-4 to TRBJ1-6; TRBD1 matches at 9 bases. The CDR3 loop spans 16 amino acids. The V segment lost 6 bases and the J segment 7 bases; nucleotides outside the gene matches: 10. CDR3 loop: CASRMIGGTGNSPLHF. The CDR3 region has the DNA TGTGCCAGCAGGATGATTGGAGGGACAGGGAATTCACCCCTCCACTTT.

This clonotype was recorded many times. The chain recombines TRBV20-1 with TRBJ1-6; weak D call: TRBD1 (6 bases). Trimming took off 1 base at V and 7 bases at J, with 11 bases between the two ends. Germline CDR1 DFQATT, CDR2 SNEGSKA (reference sequence). There are 14 residues in the CDR3. The CDR3 region is CSARGHRENSPLHF. The CDR3 bases are TGCAGTGCTAGAGGCCACAGGGAGAATTCACCCCTCCACTTT.

In the case of this clonotype: Being one base from a much bigger clone, this may be a read error. The chain recombines TRBV14 with TRBJ2-5; 8 bases are a match to TRBD1. This CDR3 is built from 14 residues. Germline V lookup: CDR1 SGHDN, CDR2 FVKESK. Germline trimming cut 0 bases from V and 8 bases from J; bases unmatched to any gene: 5. The CDR3 nucleotides are TGTGCCAGCAGCCAAGAACAGGGGGGAGACACCCAGTACTTC. Translating gives CASSQEQGGDTQYF.

In this sample, this clonotype turned up many times. This chain joins TRBV7-6 and TRBJ2-7, with 14 bases aligning to TRBD2. The germline CDR1 and CDR2 sequences are SGHVS and FNYEAQ. V dropped 5 bases and J dropped 4; count of bases not matched to a gene: 7. The CDR3 length is 16 residues. The CDR3 is CASSLGLAGGRYEQYF. As DNA, the CDR3 is TGTGCCAGCAGCCTAGGACTAGCGGGGGGTCGATACGAGCAGTACTTC.

Ten or more counts support this clonotype. The V call is TRBV12-5, the J call TRBJ2-5, with 11 bases aligning to TRBD2. Germline CDR1 LGHNT, CDR2 FRNRAP. Losses at the gene ends were 1 base for V and 10 bases for J; bases not matched to a gene: 5. CDR3 size: 14 residues. Here the CDR3 reads CASGLASGGLLQYF. The CDR3, as DNA: TGTGCTAGTGGTTTGGCTAGCGGGGGGCTCCTCCAGTACTTC.

This clonotype was observed at least ten times. The J gene is TRBJ1-3, the V gene TRBV6-5; possible D gene TRBD1, 5 bases. V lost 5 bases and J 4 bases, leaving 15 bases between the germline ends. The CDR3 spans 15 residues. Looked up from germline, CDR1 is MNHEY and CDR2 is SVGAGI. The CDR3 loop is CASSPEFGAGNTIYF. CDR3 nucleotides: TGTGCCAGCAGTCCCGAATTTGGGGCAGGAAACACCATATATTTT.

This clonotype was found many times. The chain combines TRBV29-1 with TRBJ2-1; the D gene is possibly TRBD1 (6 bases). This CDR3 contains 13 residues. Germline loops: CDR1 SQVTM, CDR2 ANQGSEA. The CDR3 spells CSHRQANYNEQFF. The DNA of the CDR3 is TGCAGTCATCGACAGGCCAACTACAATGAGCAGTTCTTC.

This clonotype occurred a few times. The CDR3 loop reads CASRDPTGNTEAFF. CDR3 bases: TGCGCCAGCCGCGACCCCACAGGGAACACTGAAGCTTTCTTT. The chain recombines TRBV5-1 with TRBJ1-1; D possibly corresponds to TRBD1 (5 bases). Trimming took 7 bases from V and 1 from J, leaving 14 bases between them. Germline V gene data show CDR1 as SGHRS and CDR2 as YFSETQ. The CDR3 has 14 residues.

This clonotype has more than one count but fewer than ten. For the CDR3, the DNA is TGTGCCAGCAGCCGGCAGCGGGGGGAAGAAGAGACCCAGTACTTC. Its translation is CASSRQRGEEETQYF. The chain joins TRBV5-4 to TRBJ2-5, with 9 bases aligning to TRBD2. The J segment lost 3 bases and the V segment lost 4 bases, leaving 7 bases of the junction unmatched. Germline CDR1 reads SGHNT; CDR2 reads YYREEE (reference sequence). The CDR3 runs 15 residues.

In this sample, this clonotype turned up many times. The chain's CDR3 is CASSGGQFNTDTQYF. In DNA form, the CDR3 reads TGTGCCAGCAGCGGGGGACAGTTCAACACAGATACGCAGTATTTT. V usage is TRBV9 and J usage is TRBJ2-3, with TRBD1 matching 7 bases. The ends lost 3 bases at V and 2 bases at J; junction bases unmatched: 6. This CDR3 has 15 amino acids. Germline V lookup: CDR1 SGDLS, CDR2 YYNGEE.

This clonotype was observed at least ten times. The chain has TRBV9 and TRBJ2-7; 10 nucleotides line up with TRBD2. Germline V CDR1 and CDR2: SGDLS, YYNGEE. The junction had 6 bases not matched to a gene; V was cut back by 3 bases and J by 3 bases. There are 15 residues in the CDR3. The CDR3 coding sequence is TGTGCCAGCAGCGCTGGGACTAGCGCTGGCTACGAGCAGTACTTC. It specifies CASSAGTSAGYEQYF.